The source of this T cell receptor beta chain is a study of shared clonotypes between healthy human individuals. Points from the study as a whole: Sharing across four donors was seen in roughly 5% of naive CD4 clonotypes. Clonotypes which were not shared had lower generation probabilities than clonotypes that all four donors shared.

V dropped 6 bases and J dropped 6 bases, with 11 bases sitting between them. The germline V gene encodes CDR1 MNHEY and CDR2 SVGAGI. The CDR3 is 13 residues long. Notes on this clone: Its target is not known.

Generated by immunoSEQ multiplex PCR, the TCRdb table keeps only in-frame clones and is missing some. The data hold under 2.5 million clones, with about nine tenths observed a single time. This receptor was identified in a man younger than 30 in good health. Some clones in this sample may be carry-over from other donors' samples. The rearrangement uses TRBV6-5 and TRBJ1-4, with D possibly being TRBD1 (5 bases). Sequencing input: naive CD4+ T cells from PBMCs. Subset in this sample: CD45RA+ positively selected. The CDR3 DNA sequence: TGTGCCAGCAGCACCGGGGGAGATGAAAAACTGTTTTTT. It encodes CASSTGGDEKLFF.